This TCR beta chain was retrieved from a study of shared clonotypes between healthy human individuals. A note on this clone: Its target is unknown.

Assay runs were performed at deep level. Data came from immunoSEQ multiplex PCR; TCRdb stores just in-frame clones and leaves some out. Among 2,500,000 or so clones listed, over 85% were seen once. Study-wide findings and caveats: Relative to memory subsets, naive subsets generally showed larger estimated richness. Roughly 4.6% of naive CD4 clonotypes were common to a handful of donors. Clonotype sharing levels among donors were expected to vary with sequencing depth.

Trimming left V 5 bases short and J 6 bases short, with 8 bases between. The CDR3 length is 12 residues. Per germline, CDR1 SGDLS and CDR2 YYNGEE. This rearrangement joins TRBV9 to TRBJ1-4; no clear D gene. The TCR comes from a man aged 18 to 35 in good health. Specimen: naive CD4+ T cells sorted from blood. Subset noted: CD45RA+ positively selected. The CDR3, as DNA: TGTGCCAGCAGTGGGTGGGATGAAAAACTGTTTTTT. Amino acid sequence: CASSGWDEKLFF.